A selection of T cell receptor beta chains follows, all from one sample in a study of blood T cell repertoires in COVID-19. Sequencing was performed with immunoSEQ multiplex PCR; in TCRdb, only in-frame clones are kept and a portion is missing. This table has roughly 140,000 clones, around 81% appearing once. Sequenced: peripheral blood. These receptor sequences come from a human donor in a cohort sampled during active COVID-19. Each CDR3 is given with its conserved first and last residue. A D gene is named only where the DNA matches it firmly. Expanded clones get a size class; other rows say once, few or many, or leave the size out.

>TRBV4-3|TRBJ2-7|TRBD2|.
CASSRGLAGESREQYF
>TRBV6-5|TRBJ1-5|.|.
CASSYSRVQPQHF
>TRBV7-9|TRBJ2-7|.|.
CASSLKLSGAYEQYF
>TRBV29-1|TRBJ1-4|TRBD1|.
CSAQGVANEKLFF
>TRBV6-6|TRBJ2-7|TRBD1|.
CASRNRDRDPEQYF
>TRBV27|TRBJ2-7|TRBD2|.
CASKAGGGRGEQYF
>TRBV9|TRBJ2-2|TRBD1|once
CASSAQGAEAGELFF
>TRBV19|TRBJ2-7|TRBD1|.
CASSAPGQAAYEQYF
>TRBV6-1|TRBJ2-1|TRBD2|.
CASSERETSGRASYNEQFF
>TRBV7-9|TRBJ2-2|TRBD2|.
CASSLGHSGRAAGELFF
>TRBV9|TRBJ2-7|TRBD1|.
CASSVDDRALPPYEQYF
>TRBV2|TRBJ1-5|.|.
CASSEGTGVSNQPQHF
>TRBV25-1|TRBJ1-6|TRBD1|.
CASSEYGQGGGSPLHF
>TRBV6-5|TRBJ2-5|.|.
CASSYSTGRRETQYF
>TRBV4-3|TRBJ2-7|.|.
CASSQEWQYYEQYF
>TRBV6-1|TRBJ2-7|.|.
CASSEAGPFYEQYF
>TRBV12-3/TRBV12-4|TRBJ2-1|.|.
CASSFVARNEQFF
>TRBV4-1|TRBJ1-5|.|.
CASSQGDRRNQPQHF
>TRBV10-1|TRBJ2-3|TRBD2|.
CASSGTSGSTDTQYF
>TRBV27|TRBJ2-7|TRBD1|.
CASRKGTGSSYEQYF
>TRBV19|TRBJ1-5|.|.
CASTDSGQPQHF
>TRBV19|TRBJ2-7|TRBD2|.
CARPSRGKISYEQYF
>TRBV11-2|TRBJ1-1|.|.
CASSARGQGRSTEAFF
>TRBV10-3|TRBJ2-3|TRBD1|.
CAISPGQGLDTQYF
>TRBV9|TRBJ2-1|.|.
CASSVAGTGNNEQFF
>TRBV3-1/TRBV3-2|TRBJ1-6|TRBD1|.
CASSLLPGQNNSPLHF
>TRBV28|TRBJ2-5|.|.
CATMLQSHQGKPETQYF
>TRBV4-3|TRBJ2-3|TRBD2|.
CASSQDPAGARDTQYF
>TRBV7-9|TRBJ1-1|.|.
CASSLRQGLLNTEAFF
>TRBV4-3|TRBJ1-5|.|.
CASSQGHNQPQHF
>TRBV13|TRBJ2-2|TRBD2|.
CASRRTSGFTGELFF
>TRBV10-3|TRBJ2-7|TRBD2|few
CATWTSGTAGGTSYEQYF
>TRBV20-1|TRBJ2-7|.|.
CSASRTGTYEQYF
>TRBV7-2|TRBJ1-1|.|.
CASSSSRGRNTEAFF
>TRBV3-1/TRBV3-2|TRBJ2-7|TRBD1|.
CASNPPRDRAYEQYF
>TRBV7-2|TRBJ1-6|.|.
CASSGGTYNSPLHF
>TRBV19|TRBJ1-2|TRBD1|.
CASRTGGNYGYTF
>TRBV6-5|TRBJ2-7|.|.
CASSLRGLTYEQYF
>TRBV28|TRBJ2-7|TRBD1|.
CASIHQGAGGSYEQYF
>TRBV5-1|TRBJ1-3|TRBD1|.
CASSNPQGGSGNTIYF
>TRBV27|TRBJ2-7|TRBD2|.
CASSFAGGDSYEQYF
>TRBV5-6|TRBJ1-4|.|.
CASSLLLLGDRRNEKLFF
>TRBV5-5|TRBJ1-4|TRBD1|few
CASSTWTGGLGEKLFF
>TRBV6-5|TRBJ1-1|.|.
CASSRTQGSTEAFF
>TRBV2|TRBJ2-6|.|.
CASREEVGGAGANVLTF
>TRBV29-1|TRBJ1-1|.|once
CSVAGGADTEAFF
>TRBV28|TRBJ2-1|TRBD2|.
CASRLADYNEQFF
>TRBV7-9|TRBJ2-7|.|.
CASSPHGGTNEQYF
>TRBV18|TRBJ2-2|.|.
CASSPSKWESFGELFF